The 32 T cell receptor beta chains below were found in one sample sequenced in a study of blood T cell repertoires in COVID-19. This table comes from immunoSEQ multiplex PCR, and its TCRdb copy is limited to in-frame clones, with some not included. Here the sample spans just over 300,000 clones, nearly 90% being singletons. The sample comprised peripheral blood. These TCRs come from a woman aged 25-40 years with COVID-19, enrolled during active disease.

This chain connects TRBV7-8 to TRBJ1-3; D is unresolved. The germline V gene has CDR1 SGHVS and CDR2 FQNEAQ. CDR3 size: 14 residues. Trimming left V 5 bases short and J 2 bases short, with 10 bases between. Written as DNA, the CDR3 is TGTGCCAGCAGCCCCGCTGCAGCTGGAAACACCATATATTTT. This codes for CASSPAAAGNTIYF. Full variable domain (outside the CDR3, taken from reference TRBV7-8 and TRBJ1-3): GAGVSQSPRYKVAKRGQDVALRCDPISGHVSLFWYQQALGQGPEFLTYFQNEAQLDKSGLPSDRFFAERPEGSVSTLKIQRTQQEDSAVYLCASSPAAAGNTIYFGEGSWLTVV.

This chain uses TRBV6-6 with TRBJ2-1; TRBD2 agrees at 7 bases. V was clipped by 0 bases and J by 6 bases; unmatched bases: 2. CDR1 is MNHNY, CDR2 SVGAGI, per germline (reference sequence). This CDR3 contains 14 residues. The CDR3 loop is CASSYSGGGNEQFF. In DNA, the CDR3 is TGTGCCAGCAGTTACTCCGGCGGGGGCAATGAGCAGTTCTTC.

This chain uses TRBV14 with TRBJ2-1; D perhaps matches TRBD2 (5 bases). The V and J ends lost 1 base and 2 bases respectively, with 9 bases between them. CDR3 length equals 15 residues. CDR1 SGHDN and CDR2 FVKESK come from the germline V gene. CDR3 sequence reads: CASSQGSRAYNEQFF. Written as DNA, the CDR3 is TGTGCCAGCAGCCAAGGTTCGAGGGCCTACAATGAGCAGTTCTTC.

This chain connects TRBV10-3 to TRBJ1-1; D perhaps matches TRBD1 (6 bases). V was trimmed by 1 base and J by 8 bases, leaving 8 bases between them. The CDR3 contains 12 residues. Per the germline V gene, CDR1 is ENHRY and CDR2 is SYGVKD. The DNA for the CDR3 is TGTGCCATCAGTGAGTTCCAGGGGGAAGCTTTCTTT. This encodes CAISEFQGEAFF.

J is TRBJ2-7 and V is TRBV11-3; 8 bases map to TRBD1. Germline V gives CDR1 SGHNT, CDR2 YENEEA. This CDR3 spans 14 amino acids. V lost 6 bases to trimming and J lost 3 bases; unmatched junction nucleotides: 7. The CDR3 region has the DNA TGTGCCAGCAGTCGACAGGGGCCAAACTACGAGCAGTACTTC. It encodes CASSRQGPNYEQYF.

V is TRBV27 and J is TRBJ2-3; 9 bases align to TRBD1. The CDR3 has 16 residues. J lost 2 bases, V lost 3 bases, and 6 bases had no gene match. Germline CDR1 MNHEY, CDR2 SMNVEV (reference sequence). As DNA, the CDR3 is TGTGCCAGCAGTTTCTGGAGGACAGGGGTCACAGATACGCAGTATTTT. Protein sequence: CASSFWRTGVTDTQYF.

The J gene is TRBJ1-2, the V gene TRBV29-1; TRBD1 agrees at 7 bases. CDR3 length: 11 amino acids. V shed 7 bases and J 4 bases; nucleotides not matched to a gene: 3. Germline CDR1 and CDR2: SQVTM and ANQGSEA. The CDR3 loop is CSGRTGYGYTF. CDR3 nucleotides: TGCAGCGGTAGGACAGGCTATGGCTACACCTTC.

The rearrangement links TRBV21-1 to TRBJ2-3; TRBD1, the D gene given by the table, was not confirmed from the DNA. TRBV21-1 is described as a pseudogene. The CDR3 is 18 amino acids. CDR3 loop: CASSKGFSGYESTDTQYF. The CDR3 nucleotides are TGTGCCAGCAGCAAAGGATTTTCAGGGTATGAAAGCACAGATACGCAGTATTTT.

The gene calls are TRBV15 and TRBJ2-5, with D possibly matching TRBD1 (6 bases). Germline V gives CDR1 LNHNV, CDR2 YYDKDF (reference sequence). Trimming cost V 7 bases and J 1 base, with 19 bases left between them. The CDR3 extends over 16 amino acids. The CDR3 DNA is TGTGCCACCACTCCCACCCGGGCCAGGGGCCAAGAGACCCAGTACTTC. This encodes CATTPTRARGQETQYF.

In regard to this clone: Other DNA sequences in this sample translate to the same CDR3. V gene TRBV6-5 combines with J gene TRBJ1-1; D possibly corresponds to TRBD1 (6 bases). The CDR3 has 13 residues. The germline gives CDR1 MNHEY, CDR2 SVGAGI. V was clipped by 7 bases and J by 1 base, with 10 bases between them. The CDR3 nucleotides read TGTGCCAGCAAGAAACAGGGGAACACTGAAGCTTTCTTT. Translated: CASKKQGNTEAFF.

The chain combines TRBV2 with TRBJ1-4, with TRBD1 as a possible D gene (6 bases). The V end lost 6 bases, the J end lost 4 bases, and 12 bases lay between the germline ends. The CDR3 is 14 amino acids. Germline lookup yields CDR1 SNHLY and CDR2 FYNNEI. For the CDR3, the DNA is TGTGCCAGCAGAACGACAGGAATTAATGAAAAACTGTTTTTT. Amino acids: CASRTTGINEKLFF.

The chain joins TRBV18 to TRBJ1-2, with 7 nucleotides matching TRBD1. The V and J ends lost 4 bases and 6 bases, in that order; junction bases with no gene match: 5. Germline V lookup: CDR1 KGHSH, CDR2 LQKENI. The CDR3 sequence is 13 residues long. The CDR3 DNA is TGTGCCAGCTCACTCACAGGGGTGGATGGCTACACCTTC. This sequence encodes CASSLTGVDGYTF.

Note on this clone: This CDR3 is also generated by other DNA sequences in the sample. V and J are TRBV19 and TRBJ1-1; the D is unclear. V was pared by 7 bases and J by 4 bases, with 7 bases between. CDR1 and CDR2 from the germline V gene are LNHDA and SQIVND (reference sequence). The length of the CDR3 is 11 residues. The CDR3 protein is CASISLTEAFF. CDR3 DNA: TGTGCCAGTATTTCCCTCACTGAAGCTTTCTTT.

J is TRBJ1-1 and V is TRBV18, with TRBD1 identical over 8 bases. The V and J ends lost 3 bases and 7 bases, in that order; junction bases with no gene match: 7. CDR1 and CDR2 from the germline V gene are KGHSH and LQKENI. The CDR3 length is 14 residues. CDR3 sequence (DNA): TGTGCCAGCTCACCTGGGACAGGAAGGAGTGAAGCTTTCTTT. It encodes CASSPGTGRSEAFF.

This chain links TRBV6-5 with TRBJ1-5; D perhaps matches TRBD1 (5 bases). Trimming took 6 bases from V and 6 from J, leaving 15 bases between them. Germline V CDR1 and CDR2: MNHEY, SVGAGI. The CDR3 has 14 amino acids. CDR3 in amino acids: CASRLTEWGQPQHF. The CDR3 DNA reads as TGTGCCAGCAGACTGACAGAGTGGGGTCAGCCCCAGCATTTT.

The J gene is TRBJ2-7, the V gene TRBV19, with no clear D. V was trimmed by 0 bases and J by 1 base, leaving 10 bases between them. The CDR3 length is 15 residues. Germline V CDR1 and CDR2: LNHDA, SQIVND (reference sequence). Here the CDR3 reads CASSIDVSSSYEQYF. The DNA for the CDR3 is TGTGCCAGTAGTATAGATGTTTCCTCTTCCTACGAGCAGTACTTC.

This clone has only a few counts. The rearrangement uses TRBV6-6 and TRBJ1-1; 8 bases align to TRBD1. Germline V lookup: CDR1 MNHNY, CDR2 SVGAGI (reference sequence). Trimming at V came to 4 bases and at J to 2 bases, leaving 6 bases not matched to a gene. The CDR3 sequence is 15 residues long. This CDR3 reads CASSFPGGANTEAFF. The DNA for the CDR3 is TGTGCCAGCAGTTTCCCAGGGGGCGCCAACACTGAAGCTTTCTTT.

CDR3 amino acids: CASANRGYGNQPQHF. The CDR3 coding sequence is TGTGCCAGCGCAAATAGGGGTTACGGCAATCAGCCCCAGCATTTT. The J gene is TRBJ1-5, the V gene TRBV27, with D tentatively TRBD1 (5 bases). CDR3 length: 15 residues. V lost 8 bases to trimming and J lost 2 bases, with 16 bases between them. The V gene's germline CDR1 is MNHEY and CDR2 SMNVEV (reference sequence).

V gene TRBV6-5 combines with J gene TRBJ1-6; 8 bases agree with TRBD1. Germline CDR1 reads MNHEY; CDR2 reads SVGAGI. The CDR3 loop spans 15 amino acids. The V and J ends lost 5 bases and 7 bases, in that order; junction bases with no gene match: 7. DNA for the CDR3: TGTGCCAGCAGTCCGACAGGGGCCGAGAATTCACCCCTCCACTTT. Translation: CASSPTGAENSPLHF.

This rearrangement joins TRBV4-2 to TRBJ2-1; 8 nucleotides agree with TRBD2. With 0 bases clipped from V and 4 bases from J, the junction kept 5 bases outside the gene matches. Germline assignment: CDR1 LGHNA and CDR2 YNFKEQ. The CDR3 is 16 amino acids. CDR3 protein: CASSQDASGGYNEQFF. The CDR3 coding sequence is TGTGCCAGCAGCCAAGATGCCAGCGGGGGATACAATGAGCAGTTCTTC.

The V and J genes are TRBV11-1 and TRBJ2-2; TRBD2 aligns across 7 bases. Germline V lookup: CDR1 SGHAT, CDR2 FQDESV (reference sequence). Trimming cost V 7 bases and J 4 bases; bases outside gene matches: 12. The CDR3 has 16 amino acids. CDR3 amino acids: CASKSRRDYTTGELFF. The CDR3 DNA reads TGTGCCAGCAAGAGTCGCCGGGACTATACCACCGGGGAGCTGTTTTTT.

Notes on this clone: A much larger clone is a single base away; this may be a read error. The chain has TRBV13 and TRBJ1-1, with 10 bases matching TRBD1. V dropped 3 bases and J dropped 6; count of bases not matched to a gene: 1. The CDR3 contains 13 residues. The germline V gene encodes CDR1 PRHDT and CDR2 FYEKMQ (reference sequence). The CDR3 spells CASSLTGGSEAFF. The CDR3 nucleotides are TGTGCCAGCAGCTTGACAGGGGGCTCTGAAGCTTTCTTT.

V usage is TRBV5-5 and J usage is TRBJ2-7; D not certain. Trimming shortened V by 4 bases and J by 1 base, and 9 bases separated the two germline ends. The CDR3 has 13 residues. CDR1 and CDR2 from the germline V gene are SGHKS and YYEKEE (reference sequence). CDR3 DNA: TGTGCCAGCAGCGTAACAGTATCCTACGAGCAGTACTTC. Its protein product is CASSVTVSYEQYF.

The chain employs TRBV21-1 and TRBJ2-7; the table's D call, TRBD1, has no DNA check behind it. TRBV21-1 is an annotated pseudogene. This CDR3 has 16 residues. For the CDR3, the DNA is TGTGCCAGCCGCCGGACGAGGGGGCGCGTCCTCTACGAGCAGTACTTC. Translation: CASRRTRGRVLYEQYF.

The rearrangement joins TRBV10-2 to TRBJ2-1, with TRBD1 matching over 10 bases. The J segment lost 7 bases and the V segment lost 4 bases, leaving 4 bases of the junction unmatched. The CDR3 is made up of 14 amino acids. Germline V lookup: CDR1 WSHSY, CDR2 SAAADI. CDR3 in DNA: TGCGCCAGCAGTGGACAGGGGGCTTCTAATGAGCAGTTCTTC. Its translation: CASSGQGASNEQFF.

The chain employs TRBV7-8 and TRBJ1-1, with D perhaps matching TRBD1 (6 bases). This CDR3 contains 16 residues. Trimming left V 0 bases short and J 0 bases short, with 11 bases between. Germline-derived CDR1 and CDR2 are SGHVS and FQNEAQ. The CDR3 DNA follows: TGTGCCAGCAGCTTAGCGAACAGGGACATGAACACTGAAGCTTTCTTT. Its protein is CASSLANRDMNTEAFF.

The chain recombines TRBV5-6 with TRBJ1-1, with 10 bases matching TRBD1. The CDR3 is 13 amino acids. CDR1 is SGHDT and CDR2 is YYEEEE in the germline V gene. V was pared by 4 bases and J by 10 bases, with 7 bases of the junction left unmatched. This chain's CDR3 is CASSPRTGGRAFF. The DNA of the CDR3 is TGTGCCAGCAGCCCTAGGACAGGGGGAAGAGCTTTCTTT.

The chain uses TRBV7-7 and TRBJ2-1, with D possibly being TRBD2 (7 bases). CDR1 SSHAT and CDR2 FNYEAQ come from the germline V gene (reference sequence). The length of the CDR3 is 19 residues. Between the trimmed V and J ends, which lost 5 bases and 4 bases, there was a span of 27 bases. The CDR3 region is CASSPRLGQTRGGYNEQFF. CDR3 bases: TGTGCCAGCAGCCCTAGACTGGGACAAACGAGGGGGGGGTACAATGAGCAGTTCTTC. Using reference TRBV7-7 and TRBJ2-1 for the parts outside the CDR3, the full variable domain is GAGVSQSPRYKVTKRGQDVTLRCDPISSHATLYWYQQALGQGPEFLTYFNYEAQPDKSGLPSDRFSAERPEGSISTLTIQRTEQRDSAMYRCASSPRLGQTRGGYNEQFFGPGTRLTVL.

For the CDR3, the DNA is TGTGCCAGCAGCGGGACAGGGGTAGGAGAGACCCAGTACTTC. This translates into CASSGTGVGETQYF. The rearrangement joins TRBV5-6 to TRBJ2-5; 10 nucleotides line up with TRBD1. CDR3 length equals 14 residues. CDR1 and CDR2 (germline): SGHDT, YYEEEE. The V segment lost 4 bases and the J segment 4 bases; nucleotides outside the gene matches: 4.

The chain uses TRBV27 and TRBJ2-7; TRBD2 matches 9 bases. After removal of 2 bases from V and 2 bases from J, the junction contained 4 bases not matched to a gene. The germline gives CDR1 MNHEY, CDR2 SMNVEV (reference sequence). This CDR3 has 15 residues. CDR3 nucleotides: TGTGCCAGCAGTTTAAATCCTAGCGGGGCCTACGAGCAGTACTTC. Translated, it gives CASSLNPSGAYEQYF.

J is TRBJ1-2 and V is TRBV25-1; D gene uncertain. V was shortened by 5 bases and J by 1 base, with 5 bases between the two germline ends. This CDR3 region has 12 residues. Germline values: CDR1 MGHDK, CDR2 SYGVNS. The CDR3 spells CASSPGNYGYTF. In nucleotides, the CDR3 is TGTGCCAGCAGTCCGGGTAACTATGGCTACACCTTC.

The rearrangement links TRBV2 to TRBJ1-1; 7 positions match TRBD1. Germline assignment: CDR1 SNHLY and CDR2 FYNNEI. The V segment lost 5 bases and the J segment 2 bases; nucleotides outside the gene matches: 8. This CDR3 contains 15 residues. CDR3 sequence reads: CASSPLGQDNTEAFF. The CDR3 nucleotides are TGTGCCAGCAGTCCCCTCGGACAGGACAACACTGAAGCTTTCTTT.